The 6 T cell receptor beta chains listed next were all sequenced from one sample in a study of OX40 agonist ivuxolimab in advanced cancers. TCRdb keeps only in-frame clones here, not all; method: immunoSEQ multiplex PCR. In the table there are 60,000 to 75,000 clones, 91% of which are singletons. Sequenced here: CD4+ or CD8+ T cells sorted from blood, sampled in a trial of the OX40 agonist ivuxolimab. These receptors were taken from an adult with an advanced solid tumor such as melanoma, head and neck, liver or kidney cancer.

V gene TRBV21-1 combines with J gene TRBJ2-3; the table's D call of TRBD2 was not tested on the DNA. TRBV21-1 is listed as a pseudogene. CDR3 length: 17 residues. This CDR3 is CASSLAPERRTSYTQYF. CDR3 bases: TGTGCCAGCAGCCTTGCCCCGGAGCGGAGAACCTCCTATACGCAGTATTTT.

This rearrangement joins TRBV4-2 to TRBJ2-5; no clear D gene. CDR1 and CDR2 (germline): LGHNA, YNFKEQ. The germline V and J ends were trimmed by 4 bases and 0 bases, with 12 bases remaining between them. The length of the CDR3 is 15 residues. CDR3 sequence: CASSPLIENQETQYF. CDR3 bases: TGTGCCAGCAGCCCGTTAATAGAGAACCAAGAGACCCAGTACTTC.

This chain connects TRBV18 to TRBJ2-7, with 14 bases aligning to TRBD2. Germline V gene data show CDR1 as KGHSH and CDR2 as LQKENI. The CDR3 has 17 amino acids. J gave up 3 bases and V 5 bases, and 9 bases lay outside the gene matches. CDR3 loop: CASSSPGTSGRGYEQYF. CDR3 DNA: TGTGCCAGCTCAAGCCCCGGGACTAGCGGGAGAGGCTACGAGCAGTACTTC.

This clone came up once. The genes are TRBV27 and TRBJ2-7; unclear D gene. Germline values: CDR1 MNHEY, CDR2 SMNVEV (reference sequence). This CDR3 has 13 residues. Between the trimmed V and J ends, which lost 2 bases and 2 bases, there was a span of 7 bases. The CDR3 sequence: CASSLRDPYEQYF. CDR3 in DNA: TGTGCCAGCAGTTTAAGAGACCCCTACGAGCAGTACTTC.

CDR3 DNA: TGTGCCAGCAGCCGGACTTCTCTCCCCTACGAGCAGTACGTC. Translation gives CASSRTSLPYEQYV. The gene calls are TRBV11-3 and TRBJ2-7, with D possibly TRBD2 on 5 matching bases. The V gene lost 5 bases and the J gene lost 2 bases, with 13 bases spanning the gap. There are 14 residues in the CDR3. CDR1 SGHNT and CDR2 YENEEA come from the germline V gene.

The chain joins TRBV15 to TRBJ2-7; TRBD1 matches 7 bases. Per germline, CDR1 LNHNV and CDR2 YYDKDF (reference sequence). J was trimmed by 3 bases and V by 3 bases; bases with no gene match: 8. The CDR3 contains 15 residues. The CDR3 loop reads CATSSRGRQGYEQYF. CDR3 in DNA: TGTGCCACCAGCAGTAGGGGGAGACAGGGCTACGAGCAGTACTTC.